This T cell receptor beta chain was identified during a study of blood T cell repertoires in COVID-19. In the study overall: Sample material is recorded as cDNA or gDNA derived from T cells, B-cell-depleted T cells, or PBMCs.

Per the original data handling: By means of reference gene primer amplification, nucleated cell counts were estimated. The table came from immunoSEQ multiplex PCR; TCRdb's copy has only in-frame clones and leaves some out. V and J calls plus clone size are reproduced from that table; the DNA served to infer D and trimming. The data contain 90,000 to 120,000 clones, 88% of them singletons. After removal of 0 bases from V and 8 bases from J, the junction contained 6 bases not matched to a gene. The CDR3 has 15 residues. Germline V gene lookup returns CDR1 LGHNA and CDR2 YNFKEQ. This clone has only one observation.

This receptor was obtained from a woman aged 60 to 75 with acute or convalescent COVID-19. The V gene is TRBV4-2, the J gene TRBJ1-4; 7 bases fit TRBD1. The sample consisted of peripheral blood. The CDR3 protein is CASSQEKGATEKLFF. The CDR3, as DNA: TGTGCCAGCAGCCAAGAAAAGGGGGCGACGGAAAAACTGTTTTTT.